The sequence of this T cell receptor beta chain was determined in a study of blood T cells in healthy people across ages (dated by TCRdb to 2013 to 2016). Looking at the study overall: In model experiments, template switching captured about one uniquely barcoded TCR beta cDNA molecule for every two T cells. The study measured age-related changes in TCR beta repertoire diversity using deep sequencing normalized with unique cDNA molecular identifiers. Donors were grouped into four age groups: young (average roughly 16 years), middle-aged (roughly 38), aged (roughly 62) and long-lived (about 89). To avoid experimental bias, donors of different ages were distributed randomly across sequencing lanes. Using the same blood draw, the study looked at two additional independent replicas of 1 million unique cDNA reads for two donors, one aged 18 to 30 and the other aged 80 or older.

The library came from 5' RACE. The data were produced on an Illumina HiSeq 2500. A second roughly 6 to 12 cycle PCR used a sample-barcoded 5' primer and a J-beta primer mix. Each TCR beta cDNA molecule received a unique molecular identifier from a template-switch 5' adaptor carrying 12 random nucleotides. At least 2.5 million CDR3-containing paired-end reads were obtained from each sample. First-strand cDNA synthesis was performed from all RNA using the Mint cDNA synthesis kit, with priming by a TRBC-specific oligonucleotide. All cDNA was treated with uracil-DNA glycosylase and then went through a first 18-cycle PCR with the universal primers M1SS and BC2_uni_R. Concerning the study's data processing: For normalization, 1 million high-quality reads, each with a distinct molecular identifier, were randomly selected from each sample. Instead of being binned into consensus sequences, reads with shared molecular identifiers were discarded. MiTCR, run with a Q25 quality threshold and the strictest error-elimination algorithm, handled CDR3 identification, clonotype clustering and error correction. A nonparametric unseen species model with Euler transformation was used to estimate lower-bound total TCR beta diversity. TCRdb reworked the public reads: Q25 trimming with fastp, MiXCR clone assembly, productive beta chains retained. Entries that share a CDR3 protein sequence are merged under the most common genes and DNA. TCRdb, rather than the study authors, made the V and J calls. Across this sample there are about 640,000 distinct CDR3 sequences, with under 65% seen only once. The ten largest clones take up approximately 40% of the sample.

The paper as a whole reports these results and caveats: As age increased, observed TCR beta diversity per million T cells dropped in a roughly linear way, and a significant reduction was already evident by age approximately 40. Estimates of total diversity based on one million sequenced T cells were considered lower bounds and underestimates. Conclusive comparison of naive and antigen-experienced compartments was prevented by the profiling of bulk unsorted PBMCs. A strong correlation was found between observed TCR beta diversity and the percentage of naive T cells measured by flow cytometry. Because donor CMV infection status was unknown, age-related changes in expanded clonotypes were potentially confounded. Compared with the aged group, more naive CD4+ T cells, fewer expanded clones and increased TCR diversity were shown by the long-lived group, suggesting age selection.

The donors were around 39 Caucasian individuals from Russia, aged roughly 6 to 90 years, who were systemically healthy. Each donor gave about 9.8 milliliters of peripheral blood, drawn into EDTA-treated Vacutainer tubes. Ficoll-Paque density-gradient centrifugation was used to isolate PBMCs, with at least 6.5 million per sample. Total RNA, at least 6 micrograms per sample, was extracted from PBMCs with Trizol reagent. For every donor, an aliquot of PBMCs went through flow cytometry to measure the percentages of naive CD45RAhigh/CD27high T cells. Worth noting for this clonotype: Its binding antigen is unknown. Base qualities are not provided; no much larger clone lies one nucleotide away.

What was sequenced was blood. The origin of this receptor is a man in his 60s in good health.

The DNA sequence is as follows: TGTGCCAGCAGCCCCGGGACTAGCGAAGGGGAGACCCAGTACTTC. Its amino acids are CASSPGTSEGETQYF. Recombination linked TRBV7-9 to TRBJ2-5; 10 central nucleotides agree with TRBD2. From V the trimming removes 5 bases and from J it removes 5 bases, while the gene matches leave 8 bases of the junction unaccounted for. Spanning cysteine to phenylalanine, the CDR3 consists of 15 amino acids. The sequence is cut down to CDR3 DNA, 45 bases in frame from base 1. The germline V gene (reference sequence) specifies SEHNR as CDR1 and FQNEAQ as CDR2.